The 8 T cell receptor beta chains below all came from one sample that was sequenced in a study of blood T cells in healthy people across ages. Next came a second PCR, run for 7 to 11 cycles, which used a sample-barcoded 5' primer along with a J-beta primer mix. TCRdb used MiXCR to reprocess the 5' RACE reads, holding one entry per CDR3 protein. The data show fewer than 950,000 distinct CDR3 sequences, about 55% seen once. The sample taken for sequencing was blood. The receptors come from a man older than 75 in good health.

This clonotype was counted a few times. The chain uses TRBV20-1 and TRBJ2-5, with TRBD2 identical over 9 bases. The CDR3 covers 14 residues. Germline V gene lookup returns CDR1 DFQATT and CDR2 SNEGSKA (reference sequence). Trimming removed 6 bases from V and 5 bases from J; junction bases left unmatched: 10. The CDR3 spells CSAPPAGGSETQYF. In nucleotides, the CDR3 is TGCAGTGCGCCGCCAGCGGGAGGTTCGGAGACCCAGTACTTC.

This rearrangement joins TRBV7-9 to TRBJ1-5; the D gene is possibly TRBD1 (5 bases). Trimming removed 7 bases at V and 1 base at J, with 11 bases between. Germline V CDR1 and CDR2: SEHNR, FQNEAQ (reference sequence). CDR3 length: 14 residues. DNA for the CDR3: TGTGCCAGCACCGTGGGACCGAGCAATCAGCCCCAGCATTTT. This encodes CASTVGPSNQPQHF.

This chain links TRBV6-1 with TRBJ2-1; D perhaps matches TRBD1 (6 bases). The length of the CDR3 is 15 residues. With 5 bases removed from V and 5 bases from J, the gap between germline ends came to 16 bases. Germline CDR1 MNHNS, CDR2 SASEGT. The CDR3 protein is CASSPTGLGNNEQFF. In nucleotides, the CDR3 is TGTGCCAGCAGTCCAACAGGGCTCGGGAACAATGAGCAGTTCTTC.

The chain employs TRBV7-9 and TRBJ2-7, with a tentative D call TRBD1 (6 bases). Germline CDR1 reads SEHNR; CDR2 reads FQNEAQ (reference sequence). The CDR3 totals 12 residues. The ends were cut back, 5 bases at V and 10 bases at J, with 15 bases in the middle. CDR3 in DNA: TGTGCCAGCAGCCCGGACAGTCTGGTACAGTACTTC. It is translated as CASSPDSLVQYF.

V is TRBV5-1 and J is TRBJ2-2; maybe TRBD1 (6 bases). CDR1 and CDR2 (germline): SGHRS, YFSETQ. This CDR3 is 14 amino acids long. V was shortened by 4 bases and J by 5 bases, with 12 bases between the two germline ends. In DNA form, the CDR3 reads TGCGCCAGCAGCGGCCAGGGGACGACCGGGGAGCTGTTTTTT. Its translation: CASSGQGTTGELFF.

V and J are TRBV28 and TRBJ2-3; no firm D call. Germline loops: CDR1 MDHEN, CDR2 SYDVKM. The CDR3 has 14 residues. V lost 9 bases and J 4 bases, leaving 17 bases between the germline ends. CDR3 bases: TGTGCCAGTAGCCCAGGAGATAAGGCAGATACGCAGTATTTT. Translation gives CASSPGDKADTQYF.

This chain links TRBV12-3 or TRBV12-4 with TRBJ1-2; weak D call: TRBD1 (5 bases). Deletions cut 7 bases from V and 5 bases from J, with 20 bases between. There are 15 residues in the CDR3. The CDR3 DNA sequence: TGTGCCAGCACCTTGGGGGGTATGGAGGGTTATGGCTACACCTTC. It specifies CASTLGGMEGYGYTF.

This sequence joins TRBV24-1 and TRBJ2-6; 8 bases agree with TRBD1. CDR3 length: 17 amino acids. Trimming removed 3 bases from V and 4 bases from J; junction bases left unmatched: 7. CDR1 is KGHDR, CDR2 SFDVKD, per germline. The CDR3 bases are TGTGCCACCAGTGATCCCGGACAGGGTACCGGGGCCAACGTCCTGACTTTC. It is translated as CATSDPGQGTGANVLTF.